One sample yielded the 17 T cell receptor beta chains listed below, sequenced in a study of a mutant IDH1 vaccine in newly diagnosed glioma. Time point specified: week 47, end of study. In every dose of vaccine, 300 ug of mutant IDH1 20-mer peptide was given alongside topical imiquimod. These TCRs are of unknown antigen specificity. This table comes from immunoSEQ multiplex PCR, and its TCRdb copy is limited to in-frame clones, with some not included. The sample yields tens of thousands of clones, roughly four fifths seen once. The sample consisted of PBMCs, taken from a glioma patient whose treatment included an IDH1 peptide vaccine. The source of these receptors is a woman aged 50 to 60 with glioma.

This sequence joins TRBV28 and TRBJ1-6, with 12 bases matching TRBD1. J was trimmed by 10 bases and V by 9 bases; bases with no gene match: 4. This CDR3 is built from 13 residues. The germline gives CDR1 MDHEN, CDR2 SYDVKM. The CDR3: CASGDRGQSPLHF. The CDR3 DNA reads TGTGCCAGTGGGGACAGGGGGCAGTCACCCCTCCACTTT.

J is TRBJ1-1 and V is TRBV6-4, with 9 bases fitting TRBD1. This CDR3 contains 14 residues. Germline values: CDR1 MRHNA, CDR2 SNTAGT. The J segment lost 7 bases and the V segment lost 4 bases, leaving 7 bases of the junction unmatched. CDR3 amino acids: CASSATGGLGEAFF. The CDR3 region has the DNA TGTGCCAGCAGTGCGACAGGGGGATTGGGTGAAGCTTTCTTT.

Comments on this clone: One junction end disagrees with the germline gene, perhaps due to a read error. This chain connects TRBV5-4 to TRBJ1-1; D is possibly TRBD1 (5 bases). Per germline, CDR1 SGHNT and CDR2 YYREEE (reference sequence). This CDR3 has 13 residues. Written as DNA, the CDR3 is TGTGCCAGCAGTTTGGGGGGGAACACTGAAGCTTTCTTT. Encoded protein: CASSLGGNTEAFF.

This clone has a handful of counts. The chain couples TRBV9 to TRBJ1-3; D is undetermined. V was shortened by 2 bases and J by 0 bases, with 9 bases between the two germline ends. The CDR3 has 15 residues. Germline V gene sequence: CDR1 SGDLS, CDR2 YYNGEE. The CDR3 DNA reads TGTGCCAGCAGCGTGGACTCGAGCTCTGGAAACACCATATATTTT. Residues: CASSVDSSSGNTIYF.

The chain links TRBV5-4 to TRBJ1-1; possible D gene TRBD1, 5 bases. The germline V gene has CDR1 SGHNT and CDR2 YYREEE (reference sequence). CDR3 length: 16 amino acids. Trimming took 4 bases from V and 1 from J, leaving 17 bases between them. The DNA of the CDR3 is TGTGCCAGCAGCCCCAGCGGGGGGGGACGGAACACTGAAGCTTTCTTT. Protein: CASSPSGGGRNTEAFF. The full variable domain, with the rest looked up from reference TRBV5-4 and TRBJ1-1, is ETGVTQSPTHLIKTRGQQVTLRCSSQSGHNTVSWYQQALGQGPQFIFQYYREEENGRGNFPPRFSGLQFPNYSSELNVNALELDDSALYLCASSPSGGGRNTEAFFGQGTRLTVV.

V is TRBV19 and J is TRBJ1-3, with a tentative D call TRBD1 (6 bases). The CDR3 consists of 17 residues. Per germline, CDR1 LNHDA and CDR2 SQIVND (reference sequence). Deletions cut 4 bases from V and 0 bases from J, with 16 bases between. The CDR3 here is CASSTKVGGLSGNTIYF. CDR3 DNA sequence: TGTGCCAGTAGTACCAAGGTCGGGGGGCTCTCTGGAAACACCATATATTTT.

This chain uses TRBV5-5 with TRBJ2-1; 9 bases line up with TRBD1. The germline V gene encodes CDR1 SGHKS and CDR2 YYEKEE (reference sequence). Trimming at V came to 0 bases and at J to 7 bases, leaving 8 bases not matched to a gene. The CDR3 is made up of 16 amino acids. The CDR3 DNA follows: TGTGCCAGCAGCTTGGTTGCTGGGACAGGGTCTAATGAGCAGTTCTTC. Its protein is CASSLVAGTGSNEQFF.

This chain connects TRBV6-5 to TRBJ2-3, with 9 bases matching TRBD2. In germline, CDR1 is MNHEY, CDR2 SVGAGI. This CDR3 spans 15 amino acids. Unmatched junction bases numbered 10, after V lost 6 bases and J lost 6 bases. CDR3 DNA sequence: TGTGCCAGCAGAAGCGCGGGGGGGCACGGGGATACGCAGTATTTT. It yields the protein CASRSAGGHGDTQYF.

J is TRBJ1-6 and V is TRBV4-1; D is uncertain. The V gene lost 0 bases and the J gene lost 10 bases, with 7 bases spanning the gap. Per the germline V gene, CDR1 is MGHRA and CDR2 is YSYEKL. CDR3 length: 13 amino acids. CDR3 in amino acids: CASSQDAGSPLHF. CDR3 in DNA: TGCGCCAGCAGCCAAGATGCGGGCTCACCCCTCCACTTT.

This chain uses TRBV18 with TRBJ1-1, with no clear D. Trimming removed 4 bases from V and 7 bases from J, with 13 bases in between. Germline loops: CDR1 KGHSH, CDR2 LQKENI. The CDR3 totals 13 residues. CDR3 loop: CASSQPSGREAFF. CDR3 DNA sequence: TGTGCCAGCTCACAACCTAGCGGGCGTGAAGCTTTCTTT.

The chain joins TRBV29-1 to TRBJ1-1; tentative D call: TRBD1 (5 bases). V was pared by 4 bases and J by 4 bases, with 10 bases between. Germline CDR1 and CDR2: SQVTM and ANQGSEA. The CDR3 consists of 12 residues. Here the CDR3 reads CSVGWDSTEAFF. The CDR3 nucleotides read TGCAGCGTTGGGTGGGACTCCACTGAAGCTTTCTTT.

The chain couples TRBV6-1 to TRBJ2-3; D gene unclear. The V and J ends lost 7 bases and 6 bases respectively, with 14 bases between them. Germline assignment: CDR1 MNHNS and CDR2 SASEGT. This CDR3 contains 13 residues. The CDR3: CASTGRLGDTQYF. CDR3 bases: TGTGCCAGCACTGGGCGGCTGGGGGATACGCAGTATTTT.

This chain's CDR3 is CASTTKDGYATEAFF. CDR3 bases: TGTGCCAGCACTACTAAGGACGGGTACGCCACTGAAGCTTTCTTT. This rearrangement joins TRBV6-6 to TRBJ1-1; D call uncertain. Between the trimmed V and J ends, which lost 7 bases and 4 bases, there was a span of 19 bases. Germline CDR1 is MNHNY and CDR2 is SVGAGI (reference sequence). The CDR3 has 15 residues.

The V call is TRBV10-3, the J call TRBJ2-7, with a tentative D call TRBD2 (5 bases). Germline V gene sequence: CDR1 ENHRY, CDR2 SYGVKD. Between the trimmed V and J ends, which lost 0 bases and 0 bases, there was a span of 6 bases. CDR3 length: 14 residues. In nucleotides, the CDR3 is TGTGCCATCAGTGAGTCGGGGAGCTCCTACGAGCAGTACTTC. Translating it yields CAISESGSSYEQYF.

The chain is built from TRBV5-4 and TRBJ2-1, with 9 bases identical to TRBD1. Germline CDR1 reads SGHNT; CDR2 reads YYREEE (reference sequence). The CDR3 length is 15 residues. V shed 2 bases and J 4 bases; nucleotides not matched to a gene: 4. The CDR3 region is CASSLGQGLYNEQFF. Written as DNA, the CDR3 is TGTGCCAGCAGCTTAGGACAGGGGTTGTACAATGAGCAGTTCTTC. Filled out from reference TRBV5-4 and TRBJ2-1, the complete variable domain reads ETGVTQSPTHLIKTRGQQVTLRCSSQSGHNTVSWYQQALGQGPQFIFQYYREEENGRGNFPPRFSGLQFPNYSSELNVNALELDDSALYLCASSLGQGLYNEQFFGPGTRLTVL.

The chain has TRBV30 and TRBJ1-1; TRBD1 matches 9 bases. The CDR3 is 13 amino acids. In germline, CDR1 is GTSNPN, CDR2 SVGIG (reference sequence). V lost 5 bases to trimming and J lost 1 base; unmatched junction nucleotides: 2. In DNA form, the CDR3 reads TGTGCCTGGCAGGGACAGGGGAACACTGAAGCTTTCTTT. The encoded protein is CAWQGQGNTEAFF.

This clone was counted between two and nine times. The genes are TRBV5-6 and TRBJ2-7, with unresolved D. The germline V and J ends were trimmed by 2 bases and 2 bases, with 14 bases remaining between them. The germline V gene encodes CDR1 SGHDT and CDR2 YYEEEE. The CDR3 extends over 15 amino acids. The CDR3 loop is CASSFGGLRTYEQYF. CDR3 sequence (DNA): TGTGCCAGCAGCTTCGGTGGGTTACGAACCTACGAGCAGTACTTC.